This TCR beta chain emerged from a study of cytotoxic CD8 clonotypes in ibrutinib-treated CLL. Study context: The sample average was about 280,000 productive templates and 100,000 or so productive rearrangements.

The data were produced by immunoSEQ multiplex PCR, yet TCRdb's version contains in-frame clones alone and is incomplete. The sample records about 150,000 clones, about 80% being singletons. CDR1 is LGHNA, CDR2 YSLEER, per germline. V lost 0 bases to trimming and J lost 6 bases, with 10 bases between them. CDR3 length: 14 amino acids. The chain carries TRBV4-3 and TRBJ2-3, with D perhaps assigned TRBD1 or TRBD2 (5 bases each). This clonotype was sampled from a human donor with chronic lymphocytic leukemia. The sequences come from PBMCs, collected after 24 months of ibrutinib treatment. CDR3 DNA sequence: TGCGCCAGCAGCCAAGATACGGGGCCTGATACGCAGTATTTT. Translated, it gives CASSQDTGPDTQYF.